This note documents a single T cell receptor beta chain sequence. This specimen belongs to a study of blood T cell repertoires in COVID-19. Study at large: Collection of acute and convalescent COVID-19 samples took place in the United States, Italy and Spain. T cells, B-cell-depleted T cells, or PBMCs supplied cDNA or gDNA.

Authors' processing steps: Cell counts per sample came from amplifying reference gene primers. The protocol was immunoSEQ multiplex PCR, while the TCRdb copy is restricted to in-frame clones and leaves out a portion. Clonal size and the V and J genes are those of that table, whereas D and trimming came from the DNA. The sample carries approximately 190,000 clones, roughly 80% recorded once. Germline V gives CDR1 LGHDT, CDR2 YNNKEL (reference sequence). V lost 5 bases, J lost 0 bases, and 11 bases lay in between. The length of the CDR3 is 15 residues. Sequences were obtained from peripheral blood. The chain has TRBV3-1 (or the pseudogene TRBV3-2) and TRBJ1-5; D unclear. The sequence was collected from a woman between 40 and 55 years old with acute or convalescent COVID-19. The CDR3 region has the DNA TGTGCCAGCAGCGAAACAATAACTAGCAATCAGCCCCAGCATTTT. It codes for CASSETITSNQPQHF.